This entry concerns a single T cell receptor (beta chain). This record belongs to a study of T cell changes during pregnancy in multiple sclerosis. Assay: immunoSEQ multiplex PCR; the TCRdb copy retains only in-frame clones and omits some. This table holds approximately 90,000 clones, over 90% found once. CDR1 and CDR2 from the germline V gene are LNHDA and SQIVND (reference sequence). CDR3 length: 13 amino acids. This chain joins TRBV19 and TRBJ1-5; a possible D gene is TRBD1 (5 bases). This TCR came from a female donor with multiple sclerosis, enrolled in a pregnancy study. The sequencing used peripheral blood, collected in the third trimester of pregnancy. CDR3 DNA sequence: TGTGCTGGGGGGGGGTCGATGAATCAGCCCCAGCATTTT. It specifies CAGGGSMNQPQHF.